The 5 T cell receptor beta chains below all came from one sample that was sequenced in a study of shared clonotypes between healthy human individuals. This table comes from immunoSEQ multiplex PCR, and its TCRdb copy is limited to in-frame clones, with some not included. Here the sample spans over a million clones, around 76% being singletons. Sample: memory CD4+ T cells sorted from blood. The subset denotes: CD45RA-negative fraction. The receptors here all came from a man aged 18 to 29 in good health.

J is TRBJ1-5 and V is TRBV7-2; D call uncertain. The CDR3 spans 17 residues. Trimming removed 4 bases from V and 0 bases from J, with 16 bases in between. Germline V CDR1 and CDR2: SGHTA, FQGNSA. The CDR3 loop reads CASSYIALGASNQPQHF. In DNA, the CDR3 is TGTGCCAGCAGCTACATCGCTCTAGGAGCTAGCAATCAGCCCCAGCATTTT.

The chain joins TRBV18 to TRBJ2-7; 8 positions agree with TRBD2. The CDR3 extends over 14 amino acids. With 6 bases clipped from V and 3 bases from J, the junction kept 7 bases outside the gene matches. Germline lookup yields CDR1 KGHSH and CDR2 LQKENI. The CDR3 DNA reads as TGTGCCAGCTCTCCTACTAGCGGCATCTACGAGCAGTACTTC. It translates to CASSPTSGIYEQYF.

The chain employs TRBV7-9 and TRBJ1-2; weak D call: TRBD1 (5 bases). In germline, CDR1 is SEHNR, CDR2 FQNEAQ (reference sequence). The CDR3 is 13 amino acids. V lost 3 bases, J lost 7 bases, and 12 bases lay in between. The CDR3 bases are TGTGCCAGCAGCTTCTCGGGGGAAGGTGGCTACACCTTC. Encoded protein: CASSFSGEGGYTF.

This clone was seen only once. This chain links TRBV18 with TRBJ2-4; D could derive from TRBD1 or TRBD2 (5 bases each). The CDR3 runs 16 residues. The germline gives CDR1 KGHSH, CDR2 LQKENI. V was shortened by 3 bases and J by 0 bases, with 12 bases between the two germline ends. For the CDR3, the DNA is TGTGCCAGCTCACCTCAGGGAGAACTAGCCAAAAACATTCAGTACTTC. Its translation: CASSPQGELAKNIQYF.

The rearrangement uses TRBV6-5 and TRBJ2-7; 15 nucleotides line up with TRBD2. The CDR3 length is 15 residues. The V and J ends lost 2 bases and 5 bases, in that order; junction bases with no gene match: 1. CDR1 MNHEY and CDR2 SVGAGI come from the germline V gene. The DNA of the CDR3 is TGTGCCAGCAGTTACGGGACTAGCGGGAGGAACGAGCAGTACTTC. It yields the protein CASSYGTSGRNEQYF.